One and the same sample provided the 10 T cell receptor beta chains below, sequenced in a study of cytomegalovirus exposure and HLA in healthy donors. 60 Vbeta and 13 Jbeta primers were used in PCR. The assay was immunoSEQ multiplex PCR, and TCRdb's table has in-frame clones only and misses some. Of some 40,000 clones listed, around 68% are singletons. Sequencing input: PBMCs. The receptor source for this set is a man aged 35 to 55 in good health and CMV-seronegative.

This clone was recorded only once. The chain links TRBV28 to TRBJ1-6, with 9 bases matching TRBD1. The germline gives CDR1 MDHEN, CDR2 SYDVKM. The length of the CDR3 is 15 residues. Losses at the gene ends were 2 bases for V and 9 bases for J; bases not matched to a gene: 5. CDR3 coding DNA: TGTGCCAGCAGTTTAAGGACAGGGGTGCGTTCACCCCTCCACTTT. This codes for CASSLRTGVRSPLHF.

This clone appeared a few times. V usage is TRBV30 and J usage is TRBJ2-2; TRBD1 aligns across 7 bases. J gave up 5 bases and V 2 bases, and 5 bases lay outside the gene matches. The CDR3 is 14 residues long. In germline, CDR1 is GTSNPN, CDR2 SVGIG (reference sequence). The CDR3 spells CAWSPGTETGELFF. In nucleotides, the CDR3 is TGTGCCTGGAGTCCCGGGACAGAAACCGGGGAGCTGTTTTTT.

The chain recombines TRBV11-1 with TRBJ2-7, with D possibly TRBD2 on 6 matching bases. The CDR3 spans 15 residues. CDR1 and CDR2 from the germline V gene are SGHAT and FQDESV (reference sequence). The V end lost 1 base, the J end lost 1 base, and 11 bases lay between the germline ends. For the CDR3, the DNA is TGTGCCAGCAGCTTAGTAGCGCGGGGATCCTACGAGCAGTACTTC. Residues: CASSLVARGSYEQYF.

This clone was seen a single time. V usage is TRBV19 and J usage is TRBJ2-7; possible D gene TRBD2, 5 bases. CDR1 is LNHDA and CDR2 is SQIVND in the germline V gene (reference sequence). The ends were cut back, 3 bases at V and 6 bases at J, with 9 bases in the middle. This CDR3 comprises 12 residues. For the CDR3, the DNA is TGTGCCAGTAGTATTTGGACTGGCGAGCAGTACTTC. Encoded protein: CASSIWTGEQYF. The full variable domain, rest sourced from reference TRBV19 and TRBJ2-7, is DGGITQSPKYLFRKEGQNVTLSCEQNLNHDAMYWYRQDPGQGLRLIYYSQIVNDFQKGDIAEGYSVSREKKESFPLTVTSAQKNPTAFYLCASSIWTGEQYFGPGTRLTVT.

V gene TRBV25-1 combines with J gene TRBJ2-1; tentative D call: TRBD2 (5 bases). The V end lost 2 bases, the J end lost 3 bases, and 8 bases lay between the germline ends. The CDR3 is 14 amino acids. CDR1 MGHDK and CDR2 SYGVNS come from the germline V gene. The CDR3 protein is CASSEERSYNEQFF. The DNA for the CDR3 is TGTGCCAGCAGTGAAGAGCGGAGCTACAATGAGCAGTTCTTC.

In its sample, this clone was seen a few times. This chain joins TRBV2 and TRBJ2-3, with a weak D call TRBD2 (6 bases). Per germline, CDR1 SNHLY and CDR2 FYNNEI. The CDR3 extends over 14 amino acids. Trimming removed 2 bases at V and 3 bases at J, with 9 bases between. CDR3 sequence (DNA): TGTGCCAGCAGTGAACAAGGGACTACAGATACGCAGTATTTT. Translating it yields CASSEQGTTDTQYF.

The rearrangement joins TRBV27 to TRBJ2-3, with 16 bases that match TRBD2. Germline assignment: CDR1 MNHEY and CDR2 SMNVEV (reference sequence). V gave up 4 bases and J gave up 2 bases; unmatched junction bases: 9. There are 19 residues in the CDR3. The CDR3 sequence is CASSSGLAGGWGDTDTQYF. For the CDR3, the DNA is TGTGCCAGCAGTTCGGGACTAGCGGGGGGGTGGGGAGACACAGATACGCAGTATTTT.

This clone was counted only a few times. The V call is TRBV9, the J call TRBJ2-3, with D unresolved. Trimming removed 0 bases from V and 4 bases from J, with 3 bases in between. This CDR3 is 12 amino acids long. CDR1 SGDLS and CDR2 YYNGEE come from the germline V gene. The CDR3 loop is CASSVGADTQYF. The CDR3 nucleotides read TGTGCCAGCAGCGTAGGCGCAGATACGCAGTATTTT.

This chain uses TRBV2 with TRBJ2-5, with 7 bases lining up with TRBD1. The CDR3 spans 15 residues. Germline V gene sequence: CDR1 SNHLY, CDR2 FYNNEI. Trimming removed 6 bases from V and 5 bases from J; junction bases left unmatched: 12. The CDR3 loop reads CASRQGRLEGETQYF. CDR3 sequence (DNA): TGTGCCAGCAGACAGGGGAGACTTGAGGGGGAGACCCAGTACTTC.

The J gene is TRBJ2-2, the V gene TRBV5-1, with TRBD1 as a possible D gene (5 bases). Germline V lookup: CDR1 SGHRS, CDR2 YFSETQ. V was shortened by 0 bases and J by 3 bases, with 12 bases between the two germline ends. This CDR3 has 16 amino acids. The CDR3 nucleotides read TGCGCCAGCAGCTTGGTAAAGGGGCAGGACACCGGGGAGCTGTTTTTT. It encodes CASSLVKGQDTGELFF. The full variable domain, with the rest looked up from reference TRBV5-1 and TRBJ2-2, is KAGVTQTPRYLIKTRGQQVTLSCSPISGHRSVSWYQQTPGQGLQFLFEYFSETQRNKGNFPGRFSGRQFSNSRSEMNVSTLELGDSALYLCASSLVKGQDTGELFFGEGSRLTVL.